This TCR beta chain was sequenced during a study of T-cell memory formation after mild COVID-19. MiXCR, applied by TCRdb to the 5' RACE reads, yields one record per CDR3 protein. The table records 340,000 or so distinct CDR3 sequences, approximately 13% of them present only once. In this sample, this clonotype turned up many times. The target antigen is unknown. Whole-study results and caveats: Balance between CD4 and CD8 was seen in clones contracting day 15 to 85, and a CD4+ lean was seen in later expanders. Detection of some responders pre-infection suggested pre-existing cross-reactive memory T cells participated.

The CDR3 covers 15 residues. V dropped 1 base and J dropped 3; count of bases not matched to a gene: 2. CDR1 is SGHNT, CDR2 YENEEA, per germline. The receptor was derived from a man younger than 35 who had mild COVID-19 (a few samples of this study predate the infection). Cell type and time point are not known. Sequenced input: PBMCs or a T cell subset sorted from them (not recorded which). This sequence joins TRBV11-3 and TRBJ2-1, with TRBD2 identical over 8 bases. The CDR3 bases are TGTGCCAGCAGCTTAGTAGCGGGGAGCTACAATGAGCAGTTCTTC. Protein product: CASSLVAGSYNEQFF. The full variable domain, completed using reference TRBV11-3 and TRBJ2-1, is EAGVVQSPRYKIIEKKQPVAFWCNPISGHNTLYWYLQNLGQGPELLIRYENEEAVDDSQLPKDRFSAERLKGVDSTLKIQPAELGDSAVYLCASSLVAGSYNEQFFGPGTRLTVL.